The rows below give T cell receptor beta chains drawn from one sample of a study of T cell changes during pregnancy in multiple sclerosis. This table comes from immunoSEQ multiplex PCR, and its TCRdb copy is limited to in-frame clones, with some not included. The sample consists of around 96,000 clones, approximately 95% of them appearing once. Sequencing used peripheral blood, obtained after pregnancy. These receptors came from a female donor in good health, enrolled as a control in a pregnancy study. CDR3s include the opening cysteine and the closing phenylalanine or tryptophan. Fields, in order: clone size, J gene, V gene, D gene, CDR3 protein, CDR3 DNA. A D gene is named only where the DNA matches it firmly. Expanded clones are given a class, and other clones once, few, many or no size at all.

abundance: .
j_gene: TRBJ2-5
v_gene: TRBV5-4
d_gene: .
CDR3aa: CASSLQQGQETQYF
CDR3nt: TGTGCCAGCAGCTTGCAACAGGGTCAAGAGACCCAGTACTTC

abundance: .
j_gene: TRBJ1-1
v_gene: TRBV4-1
d_gene: .
CDR3aa: CASSLGVNTEAFF
CDR3nt: TGCGCCAGCAGCCTAGGGGTGAACACTGAAGCTTTCTTT

abundance: .
j_gene: TRBJ2-5
v_gene: TRBV5-1
d_gene: .
CDR3aa: CASSLVPAETQYF
CDR3nt: TGCGCCAGCAGCTTGGTTCCTGCGGAGACCCAGTACTTC

abundance: once
j_gene: TRBJ2-2
v_gene: TRBV6-1
d_gene: .
CDR3aa: CASSEQGYTGELFF
CDR3nt: TGTGCCAGCAGTGAGCAGGGATACACCGGGGAGCTGTTTTTT

abundance: .
j_gene: TRBJ2-3
v_gene: TRBV30
d_gene: TRBD2
CDR3aa: CAWSGLAGFTDTQYF
CDR3nt: TGTGCCTGGAGTGGACTAGCGGGTTTCACAGATACGCAGTATTTT

abundance: .
j_gene: TRBJ2-3
v_gene: TRBV28
d_gene: TRBD2
CDR3aa: CASSLAGVLTDTQYF
CDR3nt: TGTGCCAGCAGTTTAGCGGGAGTTCTGACAGATACGCAGTATTTT

abundance: .
j_gene: TRBJ1-1
v_gene: TRBV5-4
d_gene: .
CDR3aa: CASSLDLQRAEAFF
CDR3nt: TGTGCCAGCAGCTTGGACCTACAGCGGGCTGAAGCTTTCTTT

abundance: .
j_gene: TRBJ2-7
v_gene: TRBV30
d_gene: .
CDR3aa: CAWTSGRTGEQYF
CDR3nt: TGTGCCTGGACCTCGGGTCGGACGGGGGAGCAGTACTTC

abundance: .
j_gene: TRBJ2-7
v_gene: TRBV28
d_gene: TRBD1
CDR3aa: CASSSGTGGEVNEQYF
CDR3nt: TGTGCCAGCAGTTCCGGGACAGGGGGCGAGGTCAACGAGCAGTACTTC

abundance: .
j_gene: TRBJ1-5
v_gene: TRBV18
d_gene: TRBD1
CDR3aa: CASSTGTGGLNQPQHF
CDR3nt: TGTGCCAGCTCAACCGGGACAGGGGGCTTAAATCAGCCCCAGCATTTT

abundance: .
j_gene: TRBJ2-2
v_gene: TRBV6-1
d_gene: .
CDR3aa: CASSSTYSTGELFF
CDR3nt: TGTGCCAGCAGTAGTACTTATTCCACCGGGGAGCTGTTTTTT

abundance: once
j_gene: TRBJ2-1
v_gene: TRBV2
d_gene: TRBD2
CDR3aa: CASSGRTSGPDNEQFF
CDR3nt: TGTGCCAGCAGTGGGAGGACTAGCGGGCCGGACAATGAGCAGTTCTTC

abundance: .
j_gene: TRBJ2-1
v_gene: TRBV5-1
d_gene: .
CDR3aa: CASSFSGDAAYSEQFF
CDR3nt: TGCGCCAGCAGCTTTTCAGGCGATGCTGCCTACAGTGAGCAGTTCTTC

abundance: .
j_gene: TRBJ1-1
v_gene: TRBV13
d_gene: .
CDR3aa: CASSLGQGEAFF
CDR3nt: TGTGCCAGCAGCTTAGGACAGGGTGAAGCTTTCTTT

abundance: .
j_gene: TRBJ2-1
v_gene: TRBV7-9
d_gene: .
CDR3aa: CASSYDRSSYNEQFF
CDR3nt: TGTGCCAGCAGTTACGACAGGAGCTCCTACAATGAGCAGTTCTTC

abundance: .
j_gene: TRBJ2-1
v_gene: TRBV6-5
d_gene: TRBD2
CDR3aa: CASRRPGLAGDEQFF
CDR3nt: TGTGCCAGCAGACGACCGGGACTAGCGGGAGACGAGCAGTTCTTC

abundance: .
j_gene: TRBJ2-3
v_gene: TRBV2
d_gene: .
CDR3aa: CASRGAVAALSTDTQYF
CDR3nt: TGTGCCAGCCGGGGGGCTGTAGCGGCTTTATCCACAGATACGCAGTATTTT

abundance: .
j_gene: TRBJ1-5
v_gene: TRBV5-1
d_gene: .
CDR3aa: CASSLIPGLGQPQHF
CDR3nt: TGCGCCAGCAGCTTGATCCCTGGACTGGGTCAGCCCCAGCATTTT

abundance: .
j_gene: TRBJ1-3
v_gene: TRBV10-3
d_gene: TRBD1
CDR3aa: CATWDRDSGNTIYF
CDR3nt: TGTGCCACCTGGGACAGGGACTCTGGAAACACCATATATTTT

abundance: .
j_gene: TRBJ2-1
v_gene: TRBV27
d_gene: TRBD1
CDR3aa: CASSLSLGTGGEQFF
CDR3nt: TGTGCCAGCAGTTTATCGCTCGGGACAGGGGGAGAGCAGTTCTTC

abundance: .
j_gene: TRBJ2-5
v_gene: TRBV2
d_gene: .
CDR3aa: CASSERLGVNWETQYF
CDR3nt: TGTGCCAGCAGTGAAAGGTTAGGGGTAAACTGGGAGACCCAGTACTTC

abundance: few
j_gene: TRBJ2-1
v_gene: TRBV5-1
d_gene: .
CDR3aa: CASSLDGNNEQFF
CDR3nt: TGCGCCAGCAGCTTGGACGGTAACAATGAGCAGTTCTTC

abundance: .
j_gene: TRBJ1-5
v_gene: TRBV6-6
d_gene: .
CDR3aa: CASSYSGGGQPQHF
CDR3nt: TGTGCCAGCAGTTACTCGGGGGGAGGTCAGCCCCAGCATTTT

abundance: .
j_gene: TRBJ2-7
v_gene: TRBV20-1
d_gene: .
CDR3aa: CSARSSYEQYF
CDR3nt: TGCAGTGCTAGGAGCTCCTACGAGCAGTACTTC

abundance: once
j_gene: TRBJ2-2
v_gene: TRBV5-4
d_gene: .
CDR3aa: CASSSDSLRGTGELFF
CDR3nt: TGTGCCAGCAGCAGCGACAGTTTGCGGGGCACCGGGGAGCTGTTTTTT

abundance: .
j_gene: TRBJ2-1
v_gene: TRBV5-1
d_gene: TRBD1
CDR3aa: CASSLAGGLSYNEQFF
CDR3nt: TGCGCCAGCAGCTTGGCAGGGGGTCTCTCCTACAATGAGCAGTTCTTC

abundance: .
j_gene: TRBJ2-7
v_gene: TRBV5-1
d_gene: TRBD1
CDR3aa: CASSPRPGGADEQYF
CDR3nt: TGCGCCAGCAGCCCGAGGCCAGGGGGCGCGGACGAGCAGTACTTC

abundance: few
j_gene: TRBJ1-2
v_gene: TRBV5-6
d_gene: .
CDR3aa: CASSSHSGGYTF
CDR3nt: TGTGCCAGCAGCTCCCATAGTGGTGGCTACACCTTC

abundance: .
j_gene: TRBJ2-7
v_gene: TRBV4-1
d_gene: TRBD2
CDR3aa: CASSQVPLAGPTYEQYF
CDR3nt: TGCGCCAGCAGCCAAGTTCCCCTAGCGGGCCCAACCTACGAGCAGTACTTC

abundance: .
j_gene: TRBJ2-3
v_gene: TRBV13
d_gene: TRBD2
CDR3aa: CASSPRTSGSTDTQYF
CDR3nt: TGTGCCAGCAGCCCACGGACTAGCGGGAGCACAGATACGCAGTATTTT

abundance: .
j_gene: TRBJ2-7
v_gene: TRBV19
d_gene: TRBD2
CDR3aa: CASSRSGLAVSEQYF
CDR3nt: TGTGCCAGTAGTAGATCGGGACTAGCGGTAAGCGAGCAGTACTTC

abundance: .
j_gene: TRBJ2-7
v_gene: TRBV27
d_gene: .
CDR3aa: CASSFAGPSYEQYF
CDR3nt: TGTGCCAGCAGTTTTGCAGGGCCCTCCTACGAGCAGTACTTC

abundance: .
j_gene: TRBJ2-3
v_gene: TRBV5-1
d_gene: .
CDR3aa: CASSLAGVATDTQYF
CDR3nt: TGCGCCAGCAGCTTGGCCGGGGTAGCCACAGATACGCAGTATTTT

abundance: .
j_gene: TRBJ2-7
v_gene: TRBV20-1
d_gene: .
CDR3aa: CSARGRQYF
CDR3nt: TGCAGTGCTAGAGGGAGGCAGTACTTC

abundance: once
j_gene: TRBJ1-4
v_gene: TRBV2
d_gene: .
CDR3aa: CASSRIRGNEKLFF
CDR3nt: TGTGCCAGCAGTCGAATCAGGGGTAATGAAAAACTGTTTTTT

abundance: .
j_gene: TRBJ2-2
v_gene: TRBV5-6
d_gene: .
CDR3aa: CASSLYIGVDTGELFF
CDR3nt: TGTGCCAGCAGCTTGTATATAGGGGTAGACACCGGGGAGCTGTTTTTT

abundance: once
j_gene: TRBJ2-3
v_gene: TRBV27
d_gene: TRBD2
CDR3aa: CASSSRTGGSTDTQYF
CDR3nt: TGTGCCAGCAGTTCAAGGACCGGGGGGAGCACAGATACGCAGTATTTT

abundance: .
j_gene: TRBJ2-2
v_gene: TRBV7-9
d_gene: .
CDR3aa: CASSLDLSTGELFF
CDR3nt: TGTGCCAGCAGCTTAGATCTCTCTACCGGGGAGCTGTTTTTT

abundance: .
j_gene: TRBJ2-7
v_gene: TRBV18
d_gene: .
CDR3aa: CASSPQSSYEQYF
CDR3nt: TGTGCCAGCTCACCACAGAGCTCCTACGAGCAGTACTTC

abundance: .
j_gene: TRBJ1-1
v_gene: TRBV6-5
d_gene: TRBD1
CDR3aa: CASSYSTGATEAFF
CDR3nt: TGTGCCAGCAGTTACTCGACAGGGGCCACTGAAGCTTTCTTT

abundance: .
j_gene: TRBJ1-3
v_gene: TRBV25-1
d_gene: .
CDR3aa: CASRRSDSLSGNTIYF
CDR3nt: TGTGCCAGCAGAAGGTCTGACAGCCTCTCTGGAAACACCATATATTTT

abundance: .
j_gene: TRBJ1-1
v_gene: TRBV5-1
d_gene: .
CDR3aa: CASSLEGSGGNTEAFF
CDR3nt: TGCGCCAGCAGCTTGGAGGGGTCGGGCGGGAACACTGAAGCTTTCTTT

abundance: .
j_gene: TRBJ2-7
v_gene: TRBV5-4
d_gene: .
CDR3aa: CASRGISEHEQYF
CDR3nt: TGTGCCAGCCGAGGCATCTCAGAACACGAGCAGTACTTC